The 18 T cell receptor beta chains below all came from one sample that was sequenced in a study of shared clonotypes between healthy human individuals. Here immunoSEQ multiplex PCR was the method, and the copy in TCRdb shows in-frame clones only, minus some. The sample holds roughly 2,500,000 clones, 93% seen once. Material for sequencing was naive CD4+ T cells from PBMCs. Subset: CD45RA+ positively selected. The receptors originated from a man aged 18-30 years in good health. Some clones in this sample may be carry-over from other donors' samples.

The V and J genes are TRBV7-3 and TRBJ1-2, with TRBD1 matching 7 bases. This CDR3 spans 13 amino acids. From germline, CDR1 is SGHTA and CDR2 FQGTGA. Unmatched junction bases numbered 6, after V lost 3 bases and J lost 8 bases. The CDR3 region has the DNA TGTGCCAGCAGCTTCCGGGACAGCGTCGGCTACACCTTC. Encoded protein: CASSFRDSVGYTF.

With regard to this clone: The sample carries other DNA sequences with the same CDR3. The chain has TRBV28 and TRBJ1-4; D is unresolved. CDR1 MDHEN and CDR2 SYDVKM come from the germline V gene. The V end lost 4 bases, the J end lost 5 bases, and 11 bases lay between the germline ends. This CDR3 has 14 residues. Written as DNA, the CDR3 is TGTGCCAGCAGTTCGGGGTTGGGGAATGAAAAACTGTTTTTT. This gives the protein CASSSGLGNEKLFF.

V gene TRBV6-1 combines with J gene TRBJ1-1; D may be TRBD1 (5 bases). This CDR3 spans 14 amino acids. Deletions cut 4 bases from V and 4 bases from J, with 13 bases between. The germline V gene has CDR1 MNHNS and CDR2 SASEGT. Here the CDR3 reads CASSAVGVSTEAFF. The CDR3 DNA is TGTGCCAGCAGTGCCGTGGGGGTGAGCACTGAAGCTTTCTTT.

The rearrangement joins TRBV6-6 to TRBJ2-6; D not certain. The CDR3 spans 13 residues. The ends were cut back, 6 bases at V and 2 bases at J, with 5 bases in the middle. Germline V gives CDR1 MNHNY, CDR2 SVGAGI (reference sequence). CDR3 nucleotides: TGTGCCAGCAGCCAGCCTGGGGCCAACGTCCTGACTTTC. Encoded protein: CASSQPGANVLTF.

The chain carries TRBV5-5 and TRBJ2-1; 10 positions match TRBD2. This CDR3 contains 13 residues. The J segment lost 6 bases and the V segment lost 5 bases, leaving 2 bases of the junction unmatched. CDR1 SGHKS and CDR2 YYEKEE come from the germline V gene (reference sequence). Written as DNA, the CDR3 is TGTGCCAGCAGTCGGACTAGCGGCAATGAGCAGTTCTTC. It specifies CASSRTSGNEQFF.

The rearrangement joins TRBV28 to TRBJ1-2, with D uncertain. The CDR3 extends over 12 amino acids. Trimming cost V 10 bases and J 3 bases, with 12 bases left between them. The germline gives CDR1 MDHEN, CDR2 SYDVKM. This chain's CDR3 is CATDPNYYGYTF. The CDR3 coding sequence is TGTGCCACCGACCCGAACTACTATGGCTACACCTTC.

This sequence joins TRBV18 and TRBJ1-3; D is uncertain. Deletions cut 3 bases from V and 1 base from J, with 16 bases between. The CDR3 runs 17 residues. The germline CDR1 and CDR2 sequences are KGHSH and LQKENI. CDR3 region: CASSPFLTTGSGNTIYF. CDR3 in DNA: TGTGCCAGCTCACCCTTCTTAACTACGGGATCTGGAAACACCATATATTTT.

The chain is built from TRBV10-3 and TRBJ1-3; D is unresolved. V lost 4 bases, J lost 2 bases, and 6 bases lay in between. The CDR3 covers 13 residues. Looked up from germline, CDR1 is ENHRY and CDR2 is SYGVKD. The CDR3 sequence: CAISVGTGNTIYF. CDR3 bases: TGTGCCATCAGTGTAGGAACTGGAAACACCATATATTTT.

This clone has a handful of counts. The V gene is TRBV6-4, the J gene TRBJ1-5; D remains ambiguous. The V end was cut by 6 bases, the J end by 2 bases, with 8 bases between. Germline CDR1 MRHNA, CDR2 SNTAGT. CDR3 size: 13 residues. The DNA for the CDR3 is TGTGCCAGCAGCCCATCAGGCAATCAGCCCCAGCATTTT. Its protein product is CASSPSGNQPQHF.

The gene calls are TRBV11-2 and TRBJ2-5, with D uncertain. The end of the DNA aligns better with TRBJ2-7, so the J call may be wrong. This CDR3 is 15 amino acids long. The germline gives CDR1 SGHAT, CDR2 FQNNGV. The CDR3: CASSLGLRRSYEQYF. The CDR3 DNA is TGTGCCAGCAGCTTAGGGCTGCGTCGCTCCTACGAGCAGTACTTC.

The chain has TRBV30 and TRBJ1-2, with D perhaps matching TRBD1 (6 bases). This CDR3 is built from 15 residues. Per germline, CDR1 GTSNPN and CDR2 SVGIG (reference sequence). Between the trimmed V and J ends, which lost 0 bases and 6 bases, there was a span of 17 bases. The CDR3, as DNA: TGTGCCTGGAGTGTGGTACGGGGAGGGGGAAATGGCTACACCTTC. This translates into CAWSVVRGGGNGYTF.

The V call is TRBV10-3, the J call TRBJ1-1; 8 bases fit TRBD1. Germline V gives CDR1 ENHRY, CDR2 SYGVKD. V lost 5 bases, J lost 4 bases, and 3 bases stayed unmatched. CDR3 size: 13 residues. CDR3 region: CAISTTGATEAFF. The CDR3 DNA is TGTGCCATCAGTACGACAGGGGCCACTGAAGCTTTCTTT.

This clone has just one count. The V and J genes are TRBV6-5 and TRBJ1-3; 7 nucleotides match TRBD1. V gave up 3 bases and J gave up 9 bases; unmatched junction bases: 8. CDR1 is MNHEY and CDR2 is SVGAGI in the germline V gene. The CDR3 consists of 14 residues. In DNA form, the CDR3 reads TGTGCCAGCAGTTATTCAAGGGGGCAGAGCACCATATATTTT. Residues: CASSYSRGQSTIYF.

This clone was observed a handful of times. The DNA of the CDR3 is TGTGCCAGCAGCCAAGACGAGAGGCGATCTAATGAAAAACTGTTTTTT. Residues: CASSQDERRSNEKLFF. V gene TRBV4-2 combines with J gene TRBJ1-4; no reliable D call. Germline CDR1 is LGHNA and CDR2 is YNFKEQ. The germline V and J ends were trimmed by 0 bases and 3 bases, with 11 bases remaining between them. The CDR3 is made up of 16 amino acids.

The chain employs TRBV5-1 and TRBJ1-2, with a possible D match to TRBD1 (6 bases). In germline, CDR1 is SGHRS, CDR2 YFSETQ. This CDR3 comprises 15 residues. Trimming shortened V by 4 bases and J by 4 bases, and 17 bases separated the two germline ends. As DNA, the CDR3 is TGCGCCAGCAGCCCGACGGAGGGGGGGGCCTATGGCTACACCTTC. Its translation: CASSPTEGGAYGYTF. The complete variable domain, with remaining parts taken from reference TRBV5-1 and TRBJ1-2, reads KAGVTQTPRYLIKTRGQQVTLSCSPISGHRSVSWYQQTPGQGLQFLFEYFSETQRNKGNFPGRFSGRQFSNSRSEMNVSTLELGDSALYLCASSPTEGGAYGYTFGSGTRLTVV.

The CDR3 nucleotides read TGTGCCAGCAGCTTAGATGCAGGGGATGAGCAGTTCTTC. Encoded protein: CASSLDAGDEQFF. The chain links TRBV11-2 to TRBJ2-1; a possible D gene is TRBD1 (6 bases). The germline V and J ends were trimmed by 0 bases and 8 bases, with 8 bases remaining between them. Germline V gene sequence: CDR1 SGHAT, CDR2 FQNNGV. The CDR3 spans 13 residues.

The chain recombines TRBV12-5 with TRBJ2-1, with D unclear. The V gene's germline CDR1 is LGHNT and CDR2 FRNRAP. This CDR3 region has 16 residues. V was shortened by 9 bases and J by 0 bases, with 18 bases between the two germline ends. CDR3 loop: CASSRRVTTSYNEQFF. DNA of the CDR3: TGTGCTAGCAGCAGACGAGTGACGACCTCCTACAATGAGCAGTTCTTC.

This clone appeared a single time. This chain links TRBV7-7 with TRBJ2-2, with D perhaps TRBD1 (6 bases). CDR3 size: 15 residues. Trimming removed 5 bases from V and 4 bases from J, with 14 bases in between. Looked up from germline, CDR1 is SSHAT and CDR2 is FNYEAQ (reference sequence). CDR3 sequence (DNA): TGTGCCAGCAGCCCTCTGACAGGCTTCACCGGGGAGCTGTTTTTT. Translation: CASSPLTGFTGELFF.